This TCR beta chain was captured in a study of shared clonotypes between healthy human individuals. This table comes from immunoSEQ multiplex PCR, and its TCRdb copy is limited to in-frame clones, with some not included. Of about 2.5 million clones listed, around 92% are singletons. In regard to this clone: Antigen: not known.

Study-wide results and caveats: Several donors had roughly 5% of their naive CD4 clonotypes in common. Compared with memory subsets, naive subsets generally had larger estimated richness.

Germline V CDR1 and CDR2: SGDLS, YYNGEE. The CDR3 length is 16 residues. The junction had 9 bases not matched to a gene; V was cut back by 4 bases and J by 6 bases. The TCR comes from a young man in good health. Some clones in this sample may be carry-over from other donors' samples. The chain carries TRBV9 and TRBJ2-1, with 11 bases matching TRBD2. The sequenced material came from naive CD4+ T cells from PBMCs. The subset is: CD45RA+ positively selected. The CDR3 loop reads CASSPQPGLAANEQFF. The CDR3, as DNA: TGTGCCAGCAGCCCCCAACCGGGACTAGCGGCCAATGAGCAGTTCTTC.